Sequencing of this T cell receptor beta chain was carried out in a study of T cells in Graves' hyperthyroidism and ophthalmopathy. The table lists this clonotype with many counts. The TCR beta CDR3 regions underwent amplification using RNA transcripts as the source. Researchers ran a first-round RT-PCR on the TCR CDR3 using the HTBI primer set. TCRdb independently ran MiXCR on the multiplex PCR reads; one entry per CDR3 protein. The sample holds 550,000 to 700,000 distinct CDR3 sequences, 46% seen once. Clinical symptoms, serum thyroxine, TRAb, thyroid ultrasound and orbital computed tomography established diagnosis. This TCR was recovered from an adult woman with Graves' disease, either hyperthyroidism or ophthalmopathy (not recorded which). Input material: peripheral blood or thyroid tissue (not recorded which).

Here the CDR3 DNA reads TGCGCCAGCAGCCGGAGTGGGGGCGGGCTGGAGCAGTACTTC. Translating it yields CASSRSGGGLEQYF. The chain couples TRBV5-1 to TRBJ2-7; a possible D gene is TRBD1 (6 bases). The CDR3 totals 14 residues. Germline values: CDR1 SGHRS, CDR2 YFSETQ. Trimming took 4 bases from V and 7 from J, leaving 18 bases between them.